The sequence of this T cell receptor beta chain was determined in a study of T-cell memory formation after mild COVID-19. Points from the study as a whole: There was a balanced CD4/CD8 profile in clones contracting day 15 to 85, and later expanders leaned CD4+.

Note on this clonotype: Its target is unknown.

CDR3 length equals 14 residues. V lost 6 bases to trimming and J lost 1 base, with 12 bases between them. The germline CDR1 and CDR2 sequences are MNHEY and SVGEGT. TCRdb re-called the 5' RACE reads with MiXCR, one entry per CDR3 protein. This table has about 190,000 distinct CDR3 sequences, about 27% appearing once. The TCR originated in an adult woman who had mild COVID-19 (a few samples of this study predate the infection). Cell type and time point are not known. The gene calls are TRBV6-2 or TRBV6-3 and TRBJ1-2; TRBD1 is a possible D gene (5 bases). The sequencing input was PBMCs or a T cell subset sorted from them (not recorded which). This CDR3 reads CASSPRDFNYGYTF. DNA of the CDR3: TGTGCCAGCAGCCCCCGGGACTTTAACTATGGCTACACCTTC.